This paragraph covers one T cell receptor beta chain sequence. Using immunoSEQ multiplex PCR, the repertoire was profiled, and TCRdb retains in-frame clones only, with some absent. The sample includes fewer than 7,500 clones, under 80% of them seen just once. The sample belongs to a study of circulating tumor DNA in untreated peripheral T-cell lymphoma. CDR3 length equals 14 residues. With V trimmed by 0 bases and J by 9 bases, 5 bases remained unmatched. Looked up from germline, CDR1 is KGHSH and CDR2 is LQKENI. This TCR was sampled from a human donor with peripheral T-cell lymphoma. The gene calls are TRBV18 and TRBJ2-4; 7 nucleotides agree with TRBD1. The sample was tumor tissue. The DNA for the CDR3 is TGTGCCAGCTCACCACCGGCAGGGGGAACCATTCAGTACTTC. It codes for CASSPPAGGTIQYF.